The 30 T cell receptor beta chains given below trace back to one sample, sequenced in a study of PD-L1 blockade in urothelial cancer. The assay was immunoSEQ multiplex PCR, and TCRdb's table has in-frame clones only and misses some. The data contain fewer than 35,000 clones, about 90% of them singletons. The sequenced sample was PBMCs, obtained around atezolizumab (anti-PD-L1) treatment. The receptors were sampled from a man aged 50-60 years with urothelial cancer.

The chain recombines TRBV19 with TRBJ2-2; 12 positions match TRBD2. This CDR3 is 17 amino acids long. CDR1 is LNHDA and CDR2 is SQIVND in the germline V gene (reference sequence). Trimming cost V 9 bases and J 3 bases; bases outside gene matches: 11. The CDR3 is CASKRLAGARDTGELFF. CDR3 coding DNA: TGTGCCAGCAAAAGACTAGCGGGAGCAAGGGACACCGGGGAGCTGTTTTTT.

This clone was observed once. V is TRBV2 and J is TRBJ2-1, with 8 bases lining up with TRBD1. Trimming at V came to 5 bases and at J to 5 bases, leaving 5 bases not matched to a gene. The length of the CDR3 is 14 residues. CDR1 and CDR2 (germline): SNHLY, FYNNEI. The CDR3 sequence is CASSYDRGDNEQFF. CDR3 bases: TGTGCCAGCAGTTACGACAGGGGAGACAATGAGCAGTTCTTC.

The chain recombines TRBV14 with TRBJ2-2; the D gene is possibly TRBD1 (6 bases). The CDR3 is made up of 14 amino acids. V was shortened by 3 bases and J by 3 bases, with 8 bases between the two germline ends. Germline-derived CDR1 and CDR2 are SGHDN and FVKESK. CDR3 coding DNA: TGTGCCAGCAGCCAGGGACAATACACCGGGGAGCTGTTTTTT. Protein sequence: CASSQGQYTGELFF.

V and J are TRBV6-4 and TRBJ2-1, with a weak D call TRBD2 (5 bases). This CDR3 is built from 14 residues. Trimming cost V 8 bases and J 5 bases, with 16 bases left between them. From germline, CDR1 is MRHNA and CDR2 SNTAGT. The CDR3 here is CASVEPSWDNEQFF. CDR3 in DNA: TGTGCCAGCGTGGAACCTAGCTGGGACAATGAGCAGTTCTTC.

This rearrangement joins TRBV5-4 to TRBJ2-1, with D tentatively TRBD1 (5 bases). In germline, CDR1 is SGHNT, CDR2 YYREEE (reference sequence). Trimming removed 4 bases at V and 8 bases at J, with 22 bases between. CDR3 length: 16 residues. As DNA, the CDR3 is TGTGCCAGCAGCCTCGCGGCATTAGGGCTCAGGGATGAGCAGTTCTTC. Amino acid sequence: CASSLAALGLRDEQFF.

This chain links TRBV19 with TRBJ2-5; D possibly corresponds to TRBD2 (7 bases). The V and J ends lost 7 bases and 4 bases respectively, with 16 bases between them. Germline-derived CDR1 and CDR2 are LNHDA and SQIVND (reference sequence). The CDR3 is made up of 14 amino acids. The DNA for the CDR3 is TGTGCCAGTAACGAGGGGGGGCTCGGAGAGACCCAGTACTTC. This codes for CASNEGGLGETQYF.

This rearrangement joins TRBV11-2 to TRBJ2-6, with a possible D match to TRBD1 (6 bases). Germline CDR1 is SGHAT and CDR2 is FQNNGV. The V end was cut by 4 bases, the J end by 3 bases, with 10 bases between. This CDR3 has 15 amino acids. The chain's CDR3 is CASSSQGFGANVLTF. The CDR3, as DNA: TGTGCCAGCAGCTCACAGGGTTTTGGGGCCAACGTCCTGACTTTC.

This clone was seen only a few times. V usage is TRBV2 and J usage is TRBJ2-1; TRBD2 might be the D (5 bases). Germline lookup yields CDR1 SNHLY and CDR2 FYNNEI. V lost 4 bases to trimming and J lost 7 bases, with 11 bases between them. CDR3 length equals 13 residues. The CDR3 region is CASSAGSGNEQFF. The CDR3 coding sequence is TGTGCCAGCAGTGCAGGTTCGGGAAATGAGCAGTTCTTC.

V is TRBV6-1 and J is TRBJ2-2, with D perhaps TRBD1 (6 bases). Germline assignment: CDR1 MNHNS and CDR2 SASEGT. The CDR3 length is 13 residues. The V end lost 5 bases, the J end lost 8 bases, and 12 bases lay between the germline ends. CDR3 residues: CASSRQAKGELFF. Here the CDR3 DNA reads TGTGCCAGCAGTCGACAGGCAAAAGGGGAGCTGTTTTTT.

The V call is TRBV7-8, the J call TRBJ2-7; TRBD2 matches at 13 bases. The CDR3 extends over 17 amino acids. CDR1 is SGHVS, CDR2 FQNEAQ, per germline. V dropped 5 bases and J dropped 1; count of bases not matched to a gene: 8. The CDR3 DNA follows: TGTGCCAGCAGCGTCGGACTAGCGGGAGCGAAATCCTACGAGCAGTACTTC. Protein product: CASSVGLAGAKSYEQYF.

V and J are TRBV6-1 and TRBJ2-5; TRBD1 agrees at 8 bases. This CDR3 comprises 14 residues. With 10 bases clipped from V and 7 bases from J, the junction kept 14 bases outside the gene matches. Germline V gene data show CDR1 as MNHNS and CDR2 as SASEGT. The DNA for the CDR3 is TGTGCCACCACAGGACAGGGATCTTTATGGACCCAGTACTTC. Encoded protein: CATTGQGSLWTQYF.

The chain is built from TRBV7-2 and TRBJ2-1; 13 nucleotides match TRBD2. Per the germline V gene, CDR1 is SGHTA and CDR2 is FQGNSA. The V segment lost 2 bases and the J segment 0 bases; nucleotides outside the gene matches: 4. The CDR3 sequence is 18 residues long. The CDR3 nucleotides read TGTGCCAGCAGCTTAAGGACTAGCGGGAGCCTCTCCTACAATGAGCAGTTCTTC. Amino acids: CASSLRTSGSLSYNEQFF.

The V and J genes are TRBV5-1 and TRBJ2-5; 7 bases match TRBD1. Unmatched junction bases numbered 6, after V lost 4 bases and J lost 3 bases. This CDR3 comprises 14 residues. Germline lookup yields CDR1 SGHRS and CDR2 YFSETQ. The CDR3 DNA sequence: TGCGCCAGCAGCGTGGGACAGCCTAAAGAGACCCAGTACTTC. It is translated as CASSVGQPKETQYF.

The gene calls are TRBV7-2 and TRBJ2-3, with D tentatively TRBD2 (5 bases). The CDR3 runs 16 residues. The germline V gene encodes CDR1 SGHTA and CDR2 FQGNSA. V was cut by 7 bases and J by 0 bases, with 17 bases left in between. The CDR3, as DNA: TGTGCCAGCACCCCAGAGGGCGGACGAAGCACAGATACGCAGTATTTT. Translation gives CASTPEGGRSTDTQYF.

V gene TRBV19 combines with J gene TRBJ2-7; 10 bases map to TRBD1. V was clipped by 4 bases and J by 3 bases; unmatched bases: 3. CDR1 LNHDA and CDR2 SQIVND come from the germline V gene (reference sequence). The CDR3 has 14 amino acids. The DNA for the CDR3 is TGTGCCAGTAGTACCTGGACAGGGGGCTACGAGCAGTACTTC. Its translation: CASSTWTGGYEQYF.

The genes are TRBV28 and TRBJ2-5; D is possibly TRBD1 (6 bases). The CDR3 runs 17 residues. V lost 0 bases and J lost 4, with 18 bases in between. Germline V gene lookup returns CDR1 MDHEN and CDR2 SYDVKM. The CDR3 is CASSLWKFRGRGETQYF. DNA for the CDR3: TGTGCCAGCAGTTTATGGAAATTCAGGGGTAGGGGAGAGACCCAGTACTTC.

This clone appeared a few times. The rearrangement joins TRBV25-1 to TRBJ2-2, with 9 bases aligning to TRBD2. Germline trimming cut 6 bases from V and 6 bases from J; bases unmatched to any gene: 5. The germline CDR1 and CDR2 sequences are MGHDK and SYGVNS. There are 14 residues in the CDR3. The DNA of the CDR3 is TGTGCCAGCAGGGGGGTAGCGGGAGCCGGGGAGCTGTTTTTT. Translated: CASRGVAGAGELFF.

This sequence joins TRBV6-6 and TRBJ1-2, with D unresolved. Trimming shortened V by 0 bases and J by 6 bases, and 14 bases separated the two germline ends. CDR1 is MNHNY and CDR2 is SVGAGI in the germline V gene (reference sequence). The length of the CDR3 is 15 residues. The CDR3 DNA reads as TGTGCCAGCAGTTACTCCCAACGGGGAAAGGATGGCTACACCTTC. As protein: CASSYSQRGKDGYTF.

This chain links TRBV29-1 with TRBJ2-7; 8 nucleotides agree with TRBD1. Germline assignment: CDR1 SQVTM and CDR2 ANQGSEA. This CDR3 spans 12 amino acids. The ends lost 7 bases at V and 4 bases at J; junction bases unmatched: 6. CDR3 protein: CSARNRGYEQYF. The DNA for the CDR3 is TGCAGCGCCCGAAACAGGGGGTACGAGCAGTACTTC.

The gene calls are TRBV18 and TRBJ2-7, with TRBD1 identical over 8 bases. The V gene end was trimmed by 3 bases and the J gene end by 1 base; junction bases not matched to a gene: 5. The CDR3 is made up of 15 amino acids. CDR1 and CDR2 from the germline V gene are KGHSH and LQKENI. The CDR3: CASSPGTGWSYEQYF. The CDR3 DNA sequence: TGTGCCAGCTCACCCGGGACAGGTTGGTCCTACGAGCAGTACTTC.

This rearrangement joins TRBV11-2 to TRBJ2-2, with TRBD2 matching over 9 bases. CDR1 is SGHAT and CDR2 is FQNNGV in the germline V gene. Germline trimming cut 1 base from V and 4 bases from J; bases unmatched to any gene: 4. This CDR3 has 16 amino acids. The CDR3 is CASSLAGGGATGELFF. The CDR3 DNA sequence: TGTGCCAGCAGCTTAGCGGGCGGGGGGGCCACCGGGGAGCTGTTTTTT.

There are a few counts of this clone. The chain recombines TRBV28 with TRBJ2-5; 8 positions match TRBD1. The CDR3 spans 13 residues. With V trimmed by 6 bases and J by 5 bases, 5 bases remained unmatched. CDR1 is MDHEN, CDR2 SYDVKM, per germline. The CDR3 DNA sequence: TGTGCCAGCAGCCAGGGGGCGAGGGAGACCCAGTACTTC. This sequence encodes CASSQGARETQYF. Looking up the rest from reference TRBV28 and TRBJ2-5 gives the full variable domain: DVKVTQSSRYLVKRTGEKVFLECVQDMDHENMFWYRQDPGLGLRLIYFSYDVKMKEKGDIPEGYSVSREKKERFSLILESASTNQTSMYLCASSQGARETQYFGPGTRLLVL.

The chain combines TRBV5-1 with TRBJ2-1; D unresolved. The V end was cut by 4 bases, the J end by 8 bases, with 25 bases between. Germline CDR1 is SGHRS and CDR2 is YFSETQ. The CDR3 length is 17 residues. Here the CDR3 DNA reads TGCGCCAGCAGCCCACGACAAGACACCTACCTGCGCTATGAGCAGTTCTTC. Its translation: CASSPRQDTYLRYEQFF.

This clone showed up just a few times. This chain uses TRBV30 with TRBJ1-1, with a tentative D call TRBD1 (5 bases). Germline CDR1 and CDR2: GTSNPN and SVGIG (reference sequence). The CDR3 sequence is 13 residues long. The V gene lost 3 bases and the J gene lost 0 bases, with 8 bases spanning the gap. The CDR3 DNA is TGTGCCTGGAGGCGGGGGGTGAACACTGAAGCTTTCTTT. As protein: CAWRRGVNTEAFF.

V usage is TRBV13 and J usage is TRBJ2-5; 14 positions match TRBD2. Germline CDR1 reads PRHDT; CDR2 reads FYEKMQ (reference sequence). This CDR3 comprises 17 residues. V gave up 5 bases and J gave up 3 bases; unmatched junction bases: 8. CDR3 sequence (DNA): TGTGCCAGCAGCCCGGGACTAGCGGGAGTCGGGGAAGAGACCCAGTACTTC. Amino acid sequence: CASSPGLAGVGEETQYF.

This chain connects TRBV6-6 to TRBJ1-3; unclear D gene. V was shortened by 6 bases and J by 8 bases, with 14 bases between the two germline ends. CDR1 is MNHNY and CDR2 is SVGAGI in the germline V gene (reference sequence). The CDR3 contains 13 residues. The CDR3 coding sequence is TGTGCCAGCAGAGTTCTTAATGAGGACACCATATATTTT. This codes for CASRVLNEDTIYF.

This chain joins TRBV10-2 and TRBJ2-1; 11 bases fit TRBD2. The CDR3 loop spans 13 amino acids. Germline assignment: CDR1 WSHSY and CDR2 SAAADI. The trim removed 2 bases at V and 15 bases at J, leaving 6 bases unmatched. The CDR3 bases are TGCGCCAGCAGTGAGCCGACTAGCGGGACTCCGTTCTTC. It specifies CASSEPTSGTPFF.

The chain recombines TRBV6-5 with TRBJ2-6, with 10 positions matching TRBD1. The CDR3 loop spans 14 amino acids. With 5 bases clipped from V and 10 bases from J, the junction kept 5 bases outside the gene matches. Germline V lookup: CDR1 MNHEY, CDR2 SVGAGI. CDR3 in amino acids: CASSRRDRGNVLTF. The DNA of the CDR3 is TGTGCCAGCAGTCGCCGGGACAGGGGTAACGTCCTGACTTTC.

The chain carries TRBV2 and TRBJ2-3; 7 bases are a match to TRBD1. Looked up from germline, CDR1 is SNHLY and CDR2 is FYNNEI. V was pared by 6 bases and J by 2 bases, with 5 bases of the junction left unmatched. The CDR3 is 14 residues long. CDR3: CASRRTGSTDTQYF. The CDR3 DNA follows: TGTGCCAGCAGGAGGACAGGCTCCACAGATACGCAGTATTTT.

The CDR3 DNA reads TGTGCCAGCAGCTCCGGCGGGGACAGGAGCTATAATTCACCCCTCCACTTT. The encoded protein is CASSSGGDRSYNSPLHF. V gene TRBV11-1 combines with J gene TRBJ1-6; 8 bases line up with TRBD1. After removal of 4 bases from V and 3 bases from J, the junction contained 8 bases not matched to a gene. CDR3 length equals 17 residues. Germline loops: CDR1 SGHAT, CDR2 FQDESV (reference sequence).